The 22 T cell receptor beta chains below were found in one sample sequenced in a study of control samples from healthy donors and cancer patients. Here immunoSEQ multiplex PCR was the method, and the copy in TCRdb shows in-frame clones only, minus some. The table shows more than 95,000 clones, with over 75% occurring only once. Sequencing used PBMCs. The receptors were sampled from a woman in her fifties or sixties with colorectal cancer.

This clone was seen a few times. This chain connects TRBV19 to TRBJ1-2; tentatively, D is TRBD1 (6 bases). The V end lost 5 bases, the J end lost 8 bases, and 21 bases lay between the germline ends. Germline CDR1 is LNHDA and CDR2 is SQIVND (reference sequence). The CDR3 runs 15 residues. As DNA, the CDR3 is TGTGCCAGTAGTGAACAGGGCTCTCTGGTATGGGGCTACACCTTC. It specifies CASSEQGSLVWGYTF.

The chain combines TRBV5-6 with TRBJ2-3; TRBD2 is a possible D gene (7 bases). This CDR3 has 16 amino acids. CDR1 is SGHDT, CDR2 YYEEEE, per germline. The ends were cut back, 4 bases at V and 2 bases at J, with 17 bases in the middle. The CDR3 spells CASSPAGGGPTDTQYF. In DNA, the CDR3 is TGTGCCAGCAGCCCCGCTGGGGGGGGGCCCACAGATACGCAGTATTTT. Based on the CDR3 plus reference TRBV5-6 and TRBJ2-3, the full variable domain is DAGVTQSPTHLIKTRGQQVTLRCSPKSGHDTVSWYQQALGQGPQFIFQYYEEEERQRGNFPDRFSGHQFPNYSSELNVNALLLGDSALYLCASSPAGGGPTDTQYFGPGTRLTVL.

This rearrangement joins TRBV28 to TRBJ2-5; 7 bases line up with TRBD1. Germline V CDR1 and CDR2: MDHEN, SYDVKM. The junction had 10 bases not matched to a gene; V was cut back by 7 bases and J by 5 bases. This CDR3 is built from 14 residues. CDR3 region: CASTNGQAGETQYF. CDR3 DNA sequence: TGTGCCAGCACTAACGGACAGGCCGGCGAGACCCAGTACTTC.

This chain links TRBV6-4 with TRBJ1-1, with D uncertain. CDR1 is MRHNA, CDR2 SNTAGT, per germline. V dropped 6 bases and J dropped 6 bases, with 14 bases sitting between them. The CDR3 sequence is 13 residues long. CDR3: CASRGSNLAEAFF. The DNA for the CDR3 is TGTGCCAGCAGGGGCTCTAACTTGGCTGAAGCTTTCTTT.

The chain is built from TRBV18 and TRBJ1-1; tentatively, D is TRBD1 (5 bases). V was trimmed by 3 bases and J by 1 base, leaving 18 bases between them. The germline gives CDR1 KGHSH, CDR2 LQKENI. This CDR3 has 17 amino acids. CDR3 in amino acids: CASSPRQTGQQNTEAFF. The CDR3 DNA reads as TGTGCCAGCTCACCGAGACAAACCGGACAACAGAACACTGAAGCTTTCTTT.

The chain uses TRBV20-1 and TRBJ1-1, with D unclear. This CDR3 contains 11 residues. CDR1 is DFQATT and CDR2 is SNEGSKA in the germline V gene (reference sequence). Trimming removed 6 bases from V and 1 base from J, with 6 bases in between. CDR3 DNA: TGCAGTGCAAGGGAGAACACTGAAGCTTTCTTT. This sequence encodes CSARENTEAFF.

The sample holds a few counts of this clone. J is TRBJ1-6 and V is TRBV5-1, with no clear D. CDR1 SGHRS and CDR2 YFSETQ come from the germline V gene. V lost 4 bases, J lost 5 bases, and 10 bases lay in between. CDR3 length equals 14 residues. As DNA, the CDR3 is TGCGCCAGCAGCCTGACAATGGATAATTCACCCCTCCACTTT. Translated, it gives CASSLTMDNSPLHF. Based on the CDR3 plus reference TRBV5-1 and TRBJ1-6, the full variable domain is KAGVTQTPRYLIKTRGQQVTLSCSPISGHRSVSWYQQTPGQGLQFLFEYFSETQRNKGNFPGRFSGRQFSNSRSEMNVSTLELGDSALYLCASSLTMDNSPLHFGNGTRLTVT.

This chain joins TRBV29-1 and TRBJ2-3; D is uncertain. This CDR3 contains 13 residues. Germline values: CDR1 SQVTM, CDR2 ANQGSEA. Trimming removed 8 bases from V and 0 bases from J, with 12 bases in between. The CDR3 loop is CSSTYPSTDTQYF. In DNA form, the CDR3 reads TGCAGCTCCACCTACCCAAGCACAGATACGCAGTATTTT.

The chain employs TRBV19 and TRBJ1-6; D not certain. Trimming took 9 bases from V and 0 from J, leaving 24 bases between them. Germline-derived CDR1 and CDR2 are LNHDA and SQIVND (reference sequence). This CDR3 is built from 19 residues. This CDR3 reads CASFLEKCFYSSYNSPLHF. The CDR3 coding sequence is TGTGCCAGCTTTCTAGAAAAGTGTTTCTATAGCTCCTATAATTCACCCCTCCACTTT.

V is TRBV5-1 and J is TRBJ2-2; D remains ambiguous. V gave up 0 bases and J gave up 2 bases, with 5 bases separating them. CDR1 SGHRS and CDR2 YFSETQ come from the germline V gene. The CDR3 spans 14 residues. CDR3 coding DNA: TGCGCCAGCAGCTTGGAGCTCAACACCGGGGAGCTGTTTTTT. It is translated as CASSLELNTGELFF.

In DNA, the CDR3 is TGTGCCAGCAGCCAGAGACAGGGGGATGGAGAGACCCAGTACTTC. It yields the protein CASSQRQGDGETQYF. This chain connects TRBV3-1 (or the pseudogene TRBV3-2) to TRBJ2-5; 9 nucleotides align to TRBD1. With 3 bases clipped from V and 4 bases from J, the junction kept 6 bases outside the gene matches. Germline V gives CDR1 LGHDT, CDR2 YNNKEL (reference sequence). This CDR3 region has 15 residues.

The V call is TRBV5-1, the J call TRBJ1-5, with a possible D match to TRBD1 (5 bases). This CDR3 region has 14 residues. Germline V gene sequence: CDR1 SGHRS, CDR2 YFSETQ. The ends were cut back, 2 bases at V and 3 bases at J, with 9 bases in the middle. In nucleotides, the CDR3 is TGCGCCAGCAGCTTAGGGGCGGACAATCAGCCCCAGCATTTT. Its protein is CASSLGADNQPQHF.

The chain has TRBV6-5 and TRBJ2-3; 9 nucleotides match TRBD1. The CDR3 has 13 residues. V lost 8 bases, J lost 6 bases, and 6 bases stayed unmatched. From germline, CDR1 is MNHEY and CDR2 SVGAGI. This CDR3 is CASSGQGYDTQYF. CDR3 nucleotide sequence: TGTGCCAGCTCTGGACAGGGGTACGATACGCAGTATTTT.

The rearrangement uses TRBV27 and TRBJ2-7; 10 bases line up with TRBD2. Unmatched junction bases numbered 2, after V lost 0 bases and J lost 0 bases. The germline V gene has CDR1 MNHEY and CDR2 SMNVEV (reference sequence). This CDR3 is built from 16 residues. The CDR3 sequence is CASSLSGLASSYEQYF. The CDR3 bases are TGTGCCAGCAGTTTATCGGGACTAGCGTCCTCCTACGAGCAGTACTTC.

V gene TRBV6-5 combines with J gene TRBJ1-1; D is unresolved. There are 13 residues in the CDR3. Germline V lookup: CDR1 MNHEY, CDR2 SVGAGI. The ends were cut back, 3 bases at V and 0 bases at J, with 5 bases in the middle. The DNA of the CDR3 is TGTGCCAGCAGTTATCGGCTGAACACTGAAGCTTTCTTT. Translating it yields CASSYRLNTEAFF.

V and J are TRBV29-1 and TRBJ1-2, with no clear D. The CDR3 extends over 10 amino acids. CDR1 and CDR2 (germline): SQVTM, ANQGSEA. V was pared by 2 bases and J by 7 bases, with 5 bases between. The CDR3 DNA is TGCAGCGTTGAACCGGTTGGCTACACCTTC. It codes for CSVEPVGYTF.

The chain carries TRBV28 and TRBJ2-7, with 7 bases lining up with TRBD1. This CDR3 comprises 14 residues. CDR1 and CDR2 from the germline V gene are MDHEN and SYDVKM. The V gene end was trimmed by 6 bases and the J gene end by 2 bases; junction bases not matched to a gene: 7. The DNA for the CDR3 is TGTGCCAGCAGGCTGGGGACAGTCCCCTACGAGCAGTACTTC. Protein: CASRLGTVPYEQYF. Full variable domain (outside the CDR3, taken from reference TRBV28 and TRBJ2-7): DVKVTQSSRYLVKRTGEKVFLECVQDMDHENMFWYRQDPGLGLRLIYFSYDVKMKEKGDIPEGYSVSREKKERFSLILESASTNQTSMYLCASRLGTVPYEQYFGPGTRLTVT.

V is TRBV5-4 and J is TRBJ1-4, with 8 bases aligning to TRBD1. The CDR3 length is 17 residues. V shed 4 bases, J shed 8 bases, and the junction held 16 bases outside the gene matches. CDR1 and CDR2 (germline): SGHNT, YYREEE (reference sequence). CDR3 sequence reads: CASSHRGQGLAQEKLFF. In DNA form, the CDR3 reads TGTGCCAGCAGCCATAGAGGACAGGGCCTCGCCCAGGAAAAACTGTTTTTT.

DNA of the CDR3: TGTGCCAGCAGCGTAGATTTGGGACTAGCGGGGGGCACAGATACGCAGTATTTT. Translated, it gives CASSVDLGLAGGTDTQYF. The chain employs TRBV5-4 and TRBJ2-3, with 14 bases matching TRBD2. Germline CDR1 and CDR2: SGHNT and YYREEE (reference sequence). With V trimmed by 4 bases and J by 1 base, 8 bases remained unmatched. The CDR3 is 18 amino acids.

The gene calls are TRBV7-3 and TRBJ2-5; TRBD2 is a possible D gene (7 bases). Deletions cut 2 bases from V and 4 bases from J, with 17 bases between. The CDR3 has 16 residues. CDR1 is SGHTA, CDR2 FQGTGA, per germline. The CDR3 is CASSLGYSGGAETQYF. CDR3 bases: TGTGCCAGCAGCTTAGGATATTCGGGGGGCGCAGAGACCCAGTACTTC.

The rearrangement links TRBV7-8 to TRBJ1-5, with D possibly matching TRBD1 (5 bases). Germline V gene lookup returns CDR1 SGHVS and CDR2 FQNEAQ. The CDR3 consists of 13 residues. V was clipped by 3 bases and J by 6 bases, with 9 bases between them. The CDR3 DNA is TGTGCCAGCAGCTTTAACGGGGCTCAGCCCCAGCATTTT. This sequence encodes CASSFNGAQPQHF.

This chain links TRBV27 with TRBJ1-6, with D possibly matching TRBD1 (5 bases). This CDR3 has 15 residues. Trimming took off 4 bases at V and 8 bases at J, with 15 bases between the two ends. Germline CDR1 reads MNHEY; CDR2 reads SMNVEV (reference sequence). The CDR3, as DNA: TGTGCCAGCAGTTCTGACAAGGGGAGTGATTCACCCCTCCACTTT. Amino acids: CASSSDKGSDSPLHF.